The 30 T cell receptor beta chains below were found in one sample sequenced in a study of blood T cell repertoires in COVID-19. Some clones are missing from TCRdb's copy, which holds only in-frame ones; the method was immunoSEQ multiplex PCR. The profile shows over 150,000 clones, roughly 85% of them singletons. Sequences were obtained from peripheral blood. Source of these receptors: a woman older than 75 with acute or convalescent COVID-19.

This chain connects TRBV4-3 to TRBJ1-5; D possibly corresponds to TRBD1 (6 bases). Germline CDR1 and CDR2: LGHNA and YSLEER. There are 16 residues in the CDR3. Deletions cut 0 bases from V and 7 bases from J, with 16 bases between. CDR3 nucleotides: TGCGCCAGCAGCCAAGAGTACTGGGGGGGCGAACAGCCCCAGCATTTT. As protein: CASSQEYWGGEQPQHF.

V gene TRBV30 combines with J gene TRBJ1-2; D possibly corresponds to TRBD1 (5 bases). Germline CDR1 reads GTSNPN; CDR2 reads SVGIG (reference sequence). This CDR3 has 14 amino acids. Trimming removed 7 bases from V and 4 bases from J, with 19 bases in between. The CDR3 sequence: CAFHQRQTIYGYTF. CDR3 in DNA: TGTGCCTTTCATCAAAGACAGACGATCTATGGCTACACCTTC.

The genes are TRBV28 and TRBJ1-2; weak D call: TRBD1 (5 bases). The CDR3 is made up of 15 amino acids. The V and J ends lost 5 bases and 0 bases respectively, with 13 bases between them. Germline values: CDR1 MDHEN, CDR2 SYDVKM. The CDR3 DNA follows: TGTGCCAGCAGTCCGGGGGGTGGCCCTAACTATGGCTACACCTTC. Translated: CASSPGGGPNYGYTF.

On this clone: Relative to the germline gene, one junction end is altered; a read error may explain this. The CDR3: CARSGGGGGTDTQYF. The DNA of the CDR3 is TGTGCCCGCAGCGGCGGGGGGGGAGGCACAGATACGCAGTATTTT. This chain joins TRBV9 and TRBJ2-3; 9 bases line up with TRBD2. The germline CDR1 and CDR2 sequences are SGDLS and YYNGEE. This CDR3 is 15 amino acids long.

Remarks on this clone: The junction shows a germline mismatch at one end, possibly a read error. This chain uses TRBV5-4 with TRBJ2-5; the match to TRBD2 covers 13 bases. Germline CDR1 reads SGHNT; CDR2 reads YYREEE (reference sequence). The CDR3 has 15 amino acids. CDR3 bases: TGTGCCAGCAGTTTGGGACTAGCGGGGCAAGAGACCCAGTACTTC. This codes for CASSLGLAGQETQYF.

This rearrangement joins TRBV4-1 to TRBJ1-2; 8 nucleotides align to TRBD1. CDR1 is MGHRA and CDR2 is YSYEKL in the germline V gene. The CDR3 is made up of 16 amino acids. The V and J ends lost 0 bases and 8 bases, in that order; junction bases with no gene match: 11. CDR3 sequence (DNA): TGCGCCAGCAGCCAAGATAGACGCAGGGGGCAATCCGGCTACACCTTC. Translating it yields CASSQDRRRGQSGYTF.

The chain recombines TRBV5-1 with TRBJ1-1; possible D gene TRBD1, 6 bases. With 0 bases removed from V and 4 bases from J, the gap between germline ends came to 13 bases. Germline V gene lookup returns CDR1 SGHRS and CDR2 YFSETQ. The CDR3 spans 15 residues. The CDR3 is CASSLGLGAGTEAFF. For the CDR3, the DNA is TGCGCCAGCAGCTTGGGGCTGGGGGCGGGCACTGAAGCTTTCTTT.

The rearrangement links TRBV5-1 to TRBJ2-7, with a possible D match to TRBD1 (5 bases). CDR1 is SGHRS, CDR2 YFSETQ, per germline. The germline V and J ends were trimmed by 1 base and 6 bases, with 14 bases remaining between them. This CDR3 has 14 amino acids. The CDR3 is CASSLNRFEGEQYF. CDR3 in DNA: TGCGCCAGCAGCTTGAACAGGTTCGAAGGCGAGCAGTACTTC.

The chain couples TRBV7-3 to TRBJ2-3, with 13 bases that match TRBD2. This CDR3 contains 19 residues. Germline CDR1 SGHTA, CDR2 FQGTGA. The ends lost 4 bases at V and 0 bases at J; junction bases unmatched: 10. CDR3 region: CASSSRLAGGPTSTDTQYF. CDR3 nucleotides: TGTGCCAGCAGCTCCCGACTAGCGGGGGGACCTACTAGCACAGATACGCAGTATTTT.

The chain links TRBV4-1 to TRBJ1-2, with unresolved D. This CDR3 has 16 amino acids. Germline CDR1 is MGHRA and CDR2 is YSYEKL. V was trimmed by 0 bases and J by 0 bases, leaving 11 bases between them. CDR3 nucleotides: TGCGCCAGCAGCCAAGATGGTACCAGATCTAACTATGGCTACACCTTC. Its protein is CASSQDGTRSNYGYTF.

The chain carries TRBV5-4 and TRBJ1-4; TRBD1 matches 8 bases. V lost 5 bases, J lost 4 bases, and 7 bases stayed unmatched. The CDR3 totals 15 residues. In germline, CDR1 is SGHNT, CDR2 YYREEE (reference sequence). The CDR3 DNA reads TGTGCCAGCAGTTCCGGACAGGGAGTTAATGAAAAACTGTTTTTT. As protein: CASSSGQGVNEKLFF. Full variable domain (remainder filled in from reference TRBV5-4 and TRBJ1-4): ETGVTQSPTHLIKTRGQQVTLRCSSQSGHNTVSWYQQALGQGPQFIFQYYREEENGRGNFPPRFSGLQFPNYSSELNVNALELDDSALYLCASSSGQGVNEKLFFGSGTQLSVL.

The CDR3 nucleotides read TGTGCCAGCAGCTCGGACTGGATTAACAATGAGCAGTTCTTC. It encodes CASSSDWINNEQFF. J is TRBJ2-1 and V is TRBV11-2, with D possibly being TRBD2 (5 bases). The germline V gene has CDR1 SGHAT and CDR2 FQNNGV. The CDR3 has 14 residues. Trimming removed 4 bases at V and 5 bases at J, with 12 bases between.

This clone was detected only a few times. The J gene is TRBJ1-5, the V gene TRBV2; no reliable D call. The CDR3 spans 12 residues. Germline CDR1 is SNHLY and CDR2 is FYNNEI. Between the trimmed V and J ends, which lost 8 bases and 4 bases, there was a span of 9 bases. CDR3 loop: CASGPENQPQHF. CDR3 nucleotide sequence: TGTGCCAGCGGCCCGGAGAATCAGCCCCAGCATTTT.

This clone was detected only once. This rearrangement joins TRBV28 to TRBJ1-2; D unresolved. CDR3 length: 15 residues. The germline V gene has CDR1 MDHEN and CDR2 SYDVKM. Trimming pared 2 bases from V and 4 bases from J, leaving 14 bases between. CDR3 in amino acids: CASSLGGRRIYGYTF. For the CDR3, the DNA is TGTGCCAGCAGTTTAGGAGGACGACGGATCTATGGCTACACCTTC.

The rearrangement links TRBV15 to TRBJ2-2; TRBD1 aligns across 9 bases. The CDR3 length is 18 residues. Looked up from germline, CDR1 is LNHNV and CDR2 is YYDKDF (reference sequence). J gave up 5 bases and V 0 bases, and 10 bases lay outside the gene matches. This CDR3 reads CATSRDLGGTGITGELFF. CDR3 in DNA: TGTGCCACCAGCAGAGATTTGGGTGGGACAGGGATTACCGGGGAGCTGTTTTTT.

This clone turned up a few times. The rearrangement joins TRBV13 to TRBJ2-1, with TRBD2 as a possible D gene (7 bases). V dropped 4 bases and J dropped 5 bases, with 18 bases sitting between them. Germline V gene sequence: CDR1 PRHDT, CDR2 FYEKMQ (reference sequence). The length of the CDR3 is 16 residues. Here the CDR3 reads CASSSRGGLFNNEQFF. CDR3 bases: TGTGCCAGCAGCTCAAGGGGGGGACTTTTCAACAATGAGCAGTTCTTC. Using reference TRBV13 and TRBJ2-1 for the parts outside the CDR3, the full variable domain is AAGVIQSPRHLIKEKRETATLKCYPIPRHDTVYWYQQGPGQDPQFLISFYEKMQSDKGSIPDRFSAQQFSDYHSELNMSSLELGDSALYFCASSSRGGLFNNEQFFGPGTRLTVL.

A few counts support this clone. The CDR3 DNA sequence: TGTGCCAGTAGTATGCAGAGGGATCAGCCCCAGCATTTT. It specifies CASSMQRDQPQHF. The chain carries TRBV19 and TRBJ1-5; D is unclear. The CDR3 loop spans 13 amino acids. CDR1 LNHDA and CDR2 SQIVND come from the germline V gene (reference sequence). V was clipped by 3 bases and J by 5 bases, with 8 bases between them.

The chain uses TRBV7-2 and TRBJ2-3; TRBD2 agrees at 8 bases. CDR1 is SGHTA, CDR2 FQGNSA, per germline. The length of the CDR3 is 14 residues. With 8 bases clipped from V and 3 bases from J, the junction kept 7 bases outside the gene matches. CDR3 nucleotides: TGTGCCAGCGCCGTGGGCGGGAGGACAGATACGCAGTATTTT. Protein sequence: CASAVGGRTDTQYF. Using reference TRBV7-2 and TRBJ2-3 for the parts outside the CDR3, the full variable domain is GAGVSQSPSNKVTEKGKDVELRCDPISGHTALYWYRQSLGQGLEFLIYFQGNSAPDKSGLPSDRFSAERTGGSVSTLTIQRTQQEDSAVYLCASAVGGRTDTQYFGPGTRLTVL.

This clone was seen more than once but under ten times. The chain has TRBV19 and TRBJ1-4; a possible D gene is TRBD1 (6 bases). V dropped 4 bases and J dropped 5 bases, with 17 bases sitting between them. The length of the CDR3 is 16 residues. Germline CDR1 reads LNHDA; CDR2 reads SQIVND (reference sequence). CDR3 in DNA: TGTGCCAGTAGTAAATGGCTACAGGGACCCAATGAAAAACTGTTTTTT. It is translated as CASSKWLQGPNEKLFF.

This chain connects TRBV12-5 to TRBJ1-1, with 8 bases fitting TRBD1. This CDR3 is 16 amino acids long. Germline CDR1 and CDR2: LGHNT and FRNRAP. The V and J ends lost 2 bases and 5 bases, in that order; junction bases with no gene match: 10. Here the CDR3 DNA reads TGTGCTAGTGGTTTGCCCCCGGGACAGGCGAGAACTGAAGCTTTCTTT. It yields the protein CASGLPPGQARTEAFF. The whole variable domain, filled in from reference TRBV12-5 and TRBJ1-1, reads DARVTQTPRHKVTEMGQEVTMRCQPILGHNTVFWYRQTMMQGLELLAYFRNRAPLDDSGMPKDRFSAEMPDATLATLKIQPSEPRDSAVYFCASGLPPGQARTEAFFGQGTRLTVV.

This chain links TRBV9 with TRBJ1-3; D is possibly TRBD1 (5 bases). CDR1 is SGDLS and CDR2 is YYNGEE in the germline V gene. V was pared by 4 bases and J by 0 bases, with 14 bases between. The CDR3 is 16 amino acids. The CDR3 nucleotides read TGTGCCAGCAGCCTGTCGGGGGTCTTCTCTGGAAACACCATATATTTT. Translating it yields CASSLSGVFSGNTIYF.

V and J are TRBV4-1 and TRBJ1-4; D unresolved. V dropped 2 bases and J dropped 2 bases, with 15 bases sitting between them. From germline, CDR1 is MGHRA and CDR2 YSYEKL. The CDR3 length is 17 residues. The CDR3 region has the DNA TGCGCCAGCAGCCAAACTCCACAGCTCGTGACTAATGAAAAACTGTTTTTT. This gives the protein CASSQTPQLVTNEKLFF.

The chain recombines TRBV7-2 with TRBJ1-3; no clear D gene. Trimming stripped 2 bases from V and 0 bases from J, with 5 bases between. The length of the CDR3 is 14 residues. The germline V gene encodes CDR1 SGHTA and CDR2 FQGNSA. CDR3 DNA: TGTGCCAGCAGCTTACTTGTCTCTGGAAACACCATATATTTT. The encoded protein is CASSLLVSGNTIYF.

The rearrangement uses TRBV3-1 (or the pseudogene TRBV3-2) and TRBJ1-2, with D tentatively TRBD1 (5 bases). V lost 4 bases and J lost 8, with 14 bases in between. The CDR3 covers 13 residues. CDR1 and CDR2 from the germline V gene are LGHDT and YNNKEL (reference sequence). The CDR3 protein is CASSRTRDSGYTF. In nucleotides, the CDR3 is TGTGCCAGCAGCCGCACGCGGGACTCGGGCTACACCTTC.

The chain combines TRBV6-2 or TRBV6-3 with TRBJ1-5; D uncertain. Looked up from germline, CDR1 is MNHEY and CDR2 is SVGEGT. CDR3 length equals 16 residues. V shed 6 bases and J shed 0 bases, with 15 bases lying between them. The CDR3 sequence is CASSLRTGDSNQPQHF. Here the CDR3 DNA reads TGTGCCAGCAGCCTGAGGACGGGAGATAGCAATCAGCCCCAGCATTTT.

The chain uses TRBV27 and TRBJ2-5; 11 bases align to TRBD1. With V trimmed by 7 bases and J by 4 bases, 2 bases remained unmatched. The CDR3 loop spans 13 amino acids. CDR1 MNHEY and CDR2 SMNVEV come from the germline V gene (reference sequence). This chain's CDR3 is CASTDRGRETQYF. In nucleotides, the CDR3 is TGTGCCAGCACGGACAGGGGGCGAGAGACCCAGTACTTC.

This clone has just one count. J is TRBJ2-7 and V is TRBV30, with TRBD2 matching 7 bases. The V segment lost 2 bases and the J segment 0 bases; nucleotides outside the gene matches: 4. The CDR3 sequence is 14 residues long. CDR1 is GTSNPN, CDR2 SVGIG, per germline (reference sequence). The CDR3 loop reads CAWSTSAISYEQYF. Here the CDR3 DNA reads TGTGCCTGGAGTACTAGCGCGATCTCCTACGAGCAGTACTTC.

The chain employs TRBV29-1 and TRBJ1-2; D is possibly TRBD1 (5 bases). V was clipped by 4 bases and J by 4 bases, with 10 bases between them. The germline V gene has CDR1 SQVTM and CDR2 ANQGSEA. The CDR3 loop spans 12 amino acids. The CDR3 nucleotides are TGCAGCGTTGCAGAGGGGCTCTATGGCTACACCTTC. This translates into CSVAEGLYGYTF.

CDR3: CASKAGEVGETQYF. Here the CDR3 DNA reads TGCGCCAGCAAGGCGGGAGAAGTTGGGGAGACCCAGTACTTC. This chain connects TRBV5-1 to TRBJ2-5; TRBD2 aligns across 7 bases. The V and J ends lost 6 bases and 5 bases, in that order; junction bases with no gene match: 10. CDR3 length equals 14 residues. Germline lookup yields CDR1 SGHRS and CDR2 YFSETQ.

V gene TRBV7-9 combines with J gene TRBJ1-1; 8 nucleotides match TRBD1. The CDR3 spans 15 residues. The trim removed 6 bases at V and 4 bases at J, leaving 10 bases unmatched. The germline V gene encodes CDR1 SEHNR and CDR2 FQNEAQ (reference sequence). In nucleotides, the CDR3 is TGTGCCAGCAGTCCCATCGACAGGGGTCGCACTGAAGCTTTCTTT. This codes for CASSPIDRGRTEAFF.